The rows below give T cell receptor beta chains drawn from one sample of a study of blood T cell repertoires in COVID-19. Method: immunoSEQ multiplex PCR; TCRdb's copy keeps in-frame clones and lacks some. The sample includes 140,000 to 150,000 clones, 75% to 85% of them seen just once. Sequences were obtained from peripheral blood. The receptor source for this set is a man between 65 and 85 years old who had recovered from COVID-19. The CDR3 runs from the conserved cysteine through the conserved F or W. The D gene is left open where the match is weak. Only some rows state a clone size, as once, few, many or a class for expanded clones.

>-|TRBJ1-1|TRBV7-9|-
TGTGCCAGCAGCTTAGTGCGGAGCATGAACACTGAAGCTTTCTTT
CASSLVRSMNTEAFF
>-|TRBJ1-4|TRBV6-6|-
TGTGCCAGCAGTTACTCCCCGGGGGGGGAAAAACTGTTTTTT
CASSYSPGGEKLFF
>-|TRBJ2-1|TRBV6-2/TRBV6-3|-
TGTGCCAGCAGTCCCGGGACTCAGGACTACAATGAGCAGTTCTTC
CASSPGTQDYNEQFF
>-|TRBJ1-1|TRBV18|-
TGTGCCAGCTCAACTACAAACAGGGTTTTGAACACTGAAGCTTTCTTT
CASSTTNRVLNTEAFF
>-|TRBJ2-2|TRBV19|TRBD2
TGTGCCAGTAGAGGACTAGGAGCTAAAGGCACCGGGGAGCTGTTTTTT
CASRGLGAKGTGELFF
>-|TRBJ1-5|TRBV5-5|-
TGTGCCAGCAGCTTGTATTTTCCGGTTCAGCCCCAGCATTTT
CASSLYFPVQPQHF
>-|TRBJ1-1|TRBV5-1|-
TGCGCCAGCAGCTTGGGCGGGGGAGGAGTCACTGAAGCTTTCTTT
CASSLGGGGVTEAFF
>-|TRBJ1-5|TRBV5-1|-
TGCGCCAGCAGCGCGGGGGGCTTCAATCAGCCCCAGCATTTT
CASSAGGFNQPQHF
>-|TRBJ2-7|TRBV18|TRBD2
TGTGCCAGCTCACCTAGCGGGAGTTACTACGAGCAGTACTTC
CASSPSGSYYEQYF
>once|TRBJ1-2|TRBV4-1|TRBD1
TGCGCCAGCAGCCTGGGACAGCCTGGGGGCTACACCTTC
CASSLGQPGGYTF
>-|TRBJ2-7|TRBV19|TRBD2
TGTGCCAGTAGTACGGGACTAGCGGCTAACTCCTACGAGCAGTACTTC
CASSTGLAANSYEQYF
>once|TRBJ1-5|TRBV9|TRBD1
TGTGCCAGCAGCGTAGAGGGACAGGTAAATCAGCCCCAGCATTTT
CASSVEGQVNQPQHF
>few|TRBJ1-2|TRBV3-1/TRBV3-2|TRBD1
TGTGCCAGCAGCCAAGATTGGGACAGGGGTGGCTACACCTTC
CASSQDWDRGGYTF
>-|TRBJ2-2|TRBV2|-
TGTGCCAGCAGCCCCGTAGGGGCCGGGGAGCTGTTTTTT
CASSPVGAGELFF
>-|TRBJ1-1|TRBV4-1|-
TGCGCCAGCGCCAACCCAGGGGTGAACACTGAAGCTTTCTTT
CASANPGVNTEAFF
>-|TRBJ2-1|TRBV11-2|-
TGTGCCAGCAGCTTAGTGGGAGGTCACTCCTACAATGAGCAGTTCTTC
CASSLVGGHSYNEQFF
>-|TRBJ2-1|TRBV19|-
TGTGCCAGTAGTATATTGGGGCTCGCAGGCAATGAGCAGTTCTTC
CASSILGLAGNEQFF
>once|TRBJ2-1|TRBV7-8|TRBD2
TGTGCCAGCAGCTTAAGGGGTCAGGGTGCTAGCGGGCCGTACAATGAGCAGTTCTTC
CASSLRGQGASGPYNEQFF
>once|TRBJ2-1|TRBV27|TRBD2
TGTGCCAGCAGAATAGCGGGAGGGCTGAACAATGAGCAGTTCTTC
CASRIAGGLNNEQFF
>-|TRBJ2-7|TRBV7-9|TRBD2
TGTGCCAGCAGCTTAGCGTTGACTAGCGGGATCGGTCAGTACTTC
CASSLALTSGIGQYF
>-|TRBJ2-1|TRBV7-2|TRBD2
TGTGCCAGCAGCCCCGCCGGGAGGAATGAGCAGTTCTTC
CASSPAGRNEQFF
>-|TRBJ2-7|TRBV27|-
TGTGCCAGCAGTTATGGGGGCACCTACGAGCAGTACTTC
CASSYGGTYEQYF
>-|TRBJ2-1|TRBV5-1|TRBD2
TGCGCCAGCAGCGGGGGGAGGGCCGGGCTTGATGAGCAGTTCTTC
CASSGGRAGLDEQFF
>-|TRBJ1-2|TRBV9|-
TGTGCCAGCAGCGCTCTAGCCGGACAGAACTATGGCTACACCTTC
CASSALAGQNYGYTF
>-|TRBJ2-6|TRBV7-2|-
TGTGCCAGCAGACTCCTGACAGGCGCTAGCTCTGGGGCCAACGTCCTGACTTTC
CASRLLTGASSGANVLTF
>-|TRBJ1-1|TRBV6-5|-
TGTGCCAGCAGTCGGTCAGGGGTTACTGAAGCTTTCTTT
CASSRSGVTEAFF
>-|TRBJ2-1|TRBV5-8|-
TGTGCCAGCAGCTTGAGTGGGAGACGGTACAATGAGCAGTTCTTC
CASSLSGRRYNEQFF
>-|TRBJ2-5|TRBV27|-
TGTGCCAGCAGCACGAGGGGGGGCCGGGAGACCCAGTACTTC
CASSTRGGRETQYF